These 3 T cell receptor beta chains originate from one sample sequenced in a study of identical twins. TCRdb analysed the 5' RACE reads with MiXCR anew, one entry per CDR3 protein. The repertoire holds about 570,000 distinct CDR3 sequences, with just under 10% as singletons. In addition, the sample was reused for a study of yellow fever vaccine responses in identical twins.

The sequenced sample consisted of PBMCs. The receptors were gathered from a young woman in good health.

There are many counts of this clonotype. V is TRBV5-1 and J is TRBJ2-1, with 9 nucleotides matching TRBD2. The CDR3 length is 16 residues. CDR1 and CDR2 (germline): SGHRS, YFSETQ. The ends lost 0 bases at V and 3 bases at J; junction bases unmatched: 4. The CDR3 loop is CASSLGGGADYNEQFF. CDR3 nucleotides: TGCGCCAGCAGCTTGGGCGGGGGGGCCGACTACAATGAGCAGTTCTTC.

This clonotype has just a few counts. This chain links TRBV5-1 with TRBJ1-4; no clear D. With 3 bases removed from V and 0 bases from J, the gap between germline ends came to 12 bases. This CDR3 contains 16 residues. Germline V gene lookup returns CDR1 SGHRS and CDR2 YFSETQ. CDR3 nucleotide sequence: TGCGCCAGCAGCTCCCCCCGCAACGCAACTAATGAAAAACTGTTTTTT. It is translated as CASSSPRNATNEKLFF.

This clonotype appeared a few times. The V call is TRBV5-5, the J call TRBJ2-6; D may be TRBD2 (5 bases). Between the trimmed V and J ends, which lost 3 bases and 2 bases, there was a span of 12 bases. The CDR3 is 16 amino acids. The germline CDR1 and CDR2 sequences are SGHKS and YYEKEE (reference sequence). CDR3 coding DNA: TGTGCCAGCAGCTGGCCTCGGGAAGCTGGGGCCAACGTCCTGACTTTC. Protein sequence: CASSWPREAGANVLTF.